This T cell receptor beta chain was obtained from a study of OX40 agonist ivuxolimab in advanced cancers. Clones were read by immunoSEQ multiplex PCR, and TCRdb kept only the in-frame ones, dropping some. The table includes some 10,000 clones, about 82% detected once. General study points: Antigen specificity remained undetermined for the expanded peripheral T cells.

For this clone: The antigen remains undetermined.

Per germline, CDR1 LGHNA and CDR2 YSLEER. Trimming at V came to 2 bases and at J to 8 bases, leaving 5 bases not matched to a gene. This CDR3 region has 15 residues. This sample comprised CD4+ or CD8+ T cells sorted from blood, obtained in a trial of the OX40 agonist ivuxolimab. The source of this sequence is an adult with an advanced solid tumor such as melanoma, head and neck, liver or kidney cancer. The gene calls are TRBV4-3 and TRBJ2-1; TRBD2 matches at 11 bases. In nucleotides, the CDR3 is TGCGCCAGCAGCCAACTCACTAGCGGGGGTGATGAGCAGTTCTTC. This translates into CASSQLTSGGDEQFF.